The 11 T cell receptor beta chains below all came from one sample that was sequenced in a study of shared clonotypes between healthy human individuals. The data were produced by immunoSEQ multiplex PCR, yet TCRdb's version contains in-frame clones alone and is incomplete. The sample has over a million clones, around 74% seen once. Sequences were obtained from memory CD4+ T cells sorted from blood. The subset denotes: CD45RA-negative fraction. These receptors were collected from a man between 18 and 35 years old in good health.

This chain joins TRBV9 and TRBJ2-1; TRBD2 matches at 13 bases. Trimming at V came to 3 bases and at J to 7 bases, leaving 13 bases not matched to a gene. This CDR3 contains 18 residues. CDR1 and CDR2 from the germline V gene are SGDLS and YYNGEE. CDR3 loop: CASSETLGLAGDYNEQFF. For the CDR3, the DNA is TGTGCCAGCAGCGAGACCCTCGGACTAGCGGGGGACTATAATGAGCAGTTCTTC.

The chain recombines TRBV5-1 with TRBJ1-3; the D is unclear. Trimming removed 0 bases from V and 0 bases from J, with 13 bases in between. The CDR3 is made up of 17 amino acids. Germline V CDR1 and CDR2: SGHRS, YFSETQ. In DNA form, the CDR3 reads TGCGCCAGCAGCTTGGGCGAAACTACGGGCTCTGGAAACACCATATATTTT. Translating gives CASSLGETTGSGNTIYF. Filled out from reference TRBV5-1 and TRBJ1-3, the complete variable domain reads KAGVTQTPRYLIKTRGQQVTLSCSPISGHRSVSWYQQTPGQGLQFLFEYFSETQRNKGNFPGRFSGRQFSNSRSEMNVSTLELGDSALYLCASSLGETTGSGNTIYFGEGSWLTVV.

This chain links TRBV15 with TRBJ1-4; D call uncertain. V gave up 0 bases and J gave up 0 bases, with 2 bases separating them. The CDR3 extends over 14 amino acids. Germline assignment: CDR1 LNHNV and CDR2 YYDKDF (reference sequence). CDR3 sequence (DNA): TGTGCCACCAGCAGAGAGACAACTAATGAAAAACTGTTTTTT. This sequence encodes CATSRETTNEKLFF.

The gene calls are TRBV18 and TRBJ1-3; D is possibly TRBD1 (6 bases). Germline CDR1 KGHSH, CDR2 LQKENI. The CDR3 contains 16 residues. V was clipped by 2 bases and J by 0 bases, with 11 bases between them. The CDR3 sequence: CASSPSGAISGNTIYF. The CDR3 DNA follows: TGTGCCAGCTCACCATCAGGGGCCATCTCTGGAAACACCATATATTTT.

The rearrangement uses TRBV5-6 and TRBJ2-1, with D perhaps assigned TRBD1 or TRBD2 (6 bases each). Trimming cost V 4 bases and J 0 bases, with 20 bases left between them. The CDR3 spans 18 residues. CDR1 SGHDT and CDR2 YYEEEE come from the germline V gene. The CDR3 region is CASSTQGLALGSYNEQFF. The CDR3 DNA reads as TGTGCCAGCAGCACACAGGGTCTAGCGTTAGGCTCCTACAATGAGCAGTTCTTC.

This clone has more than one count but fewer than ten. The chain employs TRBV5-4 and TRBJ1-6; possibly TRBD1 for D (5 bases). Germline CDR1 is SGHNT and CDR2 is YYREEE (reference sequence). The CDR3 runs to 14 residues. Deletions cut 4 bases from V and 5 bases from J, with 10 bases between. The CDR3 DNA sequence: TGTGCCAGCAGCCGACAAGGGGATAATTCACCCCTCCACTTT. As protein: CASSRQGDNSPLHF. Drawing the rest from reference TRBV5-4 and TRBJ1-6, the complete variable domain is ETGVTQSPTHLIKTRGQQVTLRCSSQSGHNTVSWYQQALGQGPQFIFQYYREEENGRGNFPPRFSGLQFPNYSSELNVNALELDDSALYLCASSRQGDNSPLHFGNGTRLTVT.

This clone was found a few times. The same CDR3 also results from other DNA sequences found in this sample. The chain links TRBV11-2 to TRBJ1-4; TRBD1 aligns across 7 bases. CDR1 is SGHAT and CDR2 is FQNNGV in the germline V gene. The CDR3 is 14 residues long. V trimming: 5 bases; J trimming: 6 bases; junction bases outside the gene matches: 6. In DNA form, the CDR3 reads TGTGCCAGCAGCCACAGGGGTCCTGATGAAAAACTGTTTTTT. It translates to CASSHRGPDEKLFF.

Only a few counts were recorded for this clone. This chain uses TRBV19 with TRBJ1-6, with TRBD1 matching over 9 bases. Per germline, CDR1 LNHDA and CDR2 SQIVND (reference sequence). CDR3 length: 14 amino acids. V dropped 6 bases and J dropped 10; count of bases not matched to a gene: 7. CDR3 residues: CASSPRDRESPLHF. Written as DNA, the CDR3 is TGTGCCAGTAGCCCCCGGGACAGGGAATCACCCCTCCACTTT.

The chain couples TRBV19 to TRBJ2-1; D possibly corresponds to TRBD2 (7 bases). The CDR3 runs to 13 residues. Trimming left V 6 bases short and J 9 bases short, with 15 bases between. CDR1 and CDR2 from the germline V gene are LNHDA and SQIVND (reference sequence). The CDR3 here is CASSGRGASEQFF. CDR3 bases: TGTGCCAGTAGCGGACGGGGGGCGAGTGAGCAGTTCTTC.

The genes are TRBV30 and TRBJ1-2; D call uncertain. Germline CDR1 is GTSNPN and CDR2 is SVGIG (reference sequence). V was trimmed by 3 bases and J by 1 base, leaving 24 bases between them. The CDR3 has 18 residues. The DNA of the CDR3 is TGTGCCTGGAGGTCCTATCCGGGTCTTTCGAACCTTAACTATGGCTACACCTTC. Translated, it gives CAWRSYPGLSNLNYGYTF.

This chain links TRBV30 with TRBJ2-3; D is possibly TRBD1 (5 bases). Germline V CDR1 and CDR2: GTSNPN, SVGIG (reference sequence). The CDR3 contains 16 residues. Trimming took off 3 bases at V and 2 bases at J, with 18 bases between the two ends. The CDR3 DNA sequence: TGTGCCTGGAGCCTGGACATTTCCTATTCCACAGATACGCAGTATTTT. It yields the protein CAWSLDISYSTDTQYF.